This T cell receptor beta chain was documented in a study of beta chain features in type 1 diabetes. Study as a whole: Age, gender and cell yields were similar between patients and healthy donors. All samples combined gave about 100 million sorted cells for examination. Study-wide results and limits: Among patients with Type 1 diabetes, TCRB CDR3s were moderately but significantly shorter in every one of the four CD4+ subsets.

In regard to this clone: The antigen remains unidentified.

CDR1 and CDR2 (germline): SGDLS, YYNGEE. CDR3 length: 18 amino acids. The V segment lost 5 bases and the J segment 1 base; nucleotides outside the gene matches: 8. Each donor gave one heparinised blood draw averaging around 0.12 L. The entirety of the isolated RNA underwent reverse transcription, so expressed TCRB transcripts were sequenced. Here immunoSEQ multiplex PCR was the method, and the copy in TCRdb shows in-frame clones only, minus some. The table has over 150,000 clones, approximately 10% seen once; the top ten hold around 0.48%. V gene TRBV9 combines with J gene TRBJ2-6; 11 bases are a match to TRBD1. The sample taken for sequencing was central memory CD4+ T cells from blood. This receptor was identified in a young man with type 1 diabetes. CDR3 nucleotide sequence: TGTGCCAGCAGAAACCCGGACAGGGGGCCATCTGGGGCCAACGTCCTGACTTTC. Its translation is CASRNPDRGPSGANVLTF.